These 25 T cell receptor beta chains share one sample of origin, sequenced in a study of radiation and T cells in renal cell carcinoma. The protocol was immunoSEQ multiplex PCR, while the TCRdb copy is restricted to in-frame clones and leaves out a portion. This table holds over 45,000 clones, roughly 79% found once. This sample's time point: baseline pretreatment blood. Sample treatment: 15 Gy SBRT to primary tumor, nephrectomy 4 weeks later. The specimen comprised blood, sampled from a patient whose treatment included radiotherapy and nephrectomy. Source of these receptors: a man between 60 and 75 years old with renal cell carcinoma.

This clone appeared once. J is TRBJ1-2 and V is TRBV28; D possibly corresponds to TRBD1 (6 bases). There are 15 residues in the CDR3. Trimming took off 5 bases at V and 0 bases at J, with 13 bases between the two ends. Per the germline V gene, CDR1 is MDHEN and CDR2 is SYDVKM. CDR3 bases: TGTGCCAGCAGTCCCCAACAGGGAACTAACTATGGCTACACCTTC. It codes for CASSPQQGTNYGYTF.

The V and J genes are TRBV6-1 and TRBJ2-1; 7 bases fit TRBD2. The CDR3 totals 16 residues. The trim removed 2 bases at V and 9 bases at J, leaving 13 bases unmatched. Per the germline V gene, CDR1 is MNHNS and CDR2 is SASEGT. DNA for the CDR3: TGTGCCAGCAGTGAACTTGACCAGCGGGGTTATGGTGAGCAGTTCTTC. Encoded protein: CASSELDQRGYGEQFF.

The chain couples TRBV6-6 to TRBJ2-1, with D unresolved. This CDR3 is built from 12 residues. Germline CDR1 is MNHNY and CDR2 is SVGAGI (reference sequence). V was trimmed by 5 bases and J by 7 bases, leaving 9 bases between them. The CDR3 loop is CASSRARNEQFF. DNA of the CDR3: TGTGCCAGCAGTCGGGCACGGAATGAGCAGTTCTTC.

This rearrangement joins TRBV7-2 to TRBJ2-3, with D hard to call. With 3 bases removed from V and 4 bases from J, the gap between germline ends came to 11 bases. The length of the CDR3 is 14 residues. Germline values: CDR1 SGHTA, CDR2 FQGNSA. The CDR3 DNA is TGTGCCAGCAGCTTCAGGATGAAGGCAGATACGCAGTATTTT. This gives the protein CASSFRMKADTQYF.

The chain couples TRBV5-4 to TRBJ2-5; 11 nucleotides align to TRBD2. In germline, CDR1 is SGHNT, CDR2 YYREEE (reference sequence). The CDR3 loop spans 14 amino acids. Trimming cost V 2 bases and J 3 bases; bases outside gene matches: 0. CDR3 nucleotide sequence: TGTGCCAGCAGCTTACTAGCGGGGGAAGAGACCCAGTACTTC. Its translation: CASSLLAGEETQYF.

The chain is built from TRBV18 and TRBJ1-2, with 9 positions matching TRBD1. V was clipped by 8 bases and J by 6 bases; unmatched bases: 16. CDR1 is KGHSH, CDR2 LQKENI, per germline. CDR3 size: 16 residues. The CDR3 DNA reads TGTGCCAGCGCCAGAGATGACAGGGGGTATCCTAATGGCTACACCTTC. Residues: CASARDDRGYPNGYTF.

The rearrangement joins TRBV5-4 to TRBJ1-6, with no clear D. V lost 0 bases and J 9 bases, leaving 13 bases between the germline ends. CDR3 length: 15 residues. The germline V gene encodes CDR1 SGHNT and CDR2 YYREEE (reference sequence). CDR3 region: CASSLGSPGGSPLHF. CDR3 coding DNA: TGTGCCAGCAGCTTGGGGTCCCCCGGAGGTTCACCCCTCCACTTT.

The chain carries TRBV9 and TRBJ2-1; TRBD2 might be the D (6 bases). The CDR3 is 16 amino acids. CDR1 is SGDLS, CDR2 YYNGEE, per germline. Trimming removed 0 bases from V and 9 bases from J, with 19 bases in between. DNA for the CDR3: TGTGCCAGCAGCGTAGTAGGACTAAGTCCCATGGGTGAGCAGTTCTTC. Encoded protein: CASSVVGLSPMGEQFF. The full variable domain, with the rest looked up from reference TRBV9 and TRBJ2-1, is DSGVTQTPKHLITATGQRVTLRCSPRSGDLSVYWYQQSLDQGLQFLIQYYNGEERAKGNILERFSAQQFPDLHSELNLSSLELGDSALYFCASSVVGLSPMGEQFFGPGTRLTVL.

This clone was observed once. This chain uses TRBV6-5 with TRBJ1-2, with D hard to call. Trimming removed 8 bases from V and 6 bases from J, with 22 bases in between. The CDR3 is 15 residues long. CDR1 and CDR2 (germline): MNHEY, SVGAGI. The DNA of the CDR3 is TGTGCCAGCGGTCTAAATTCGGTTTCAGGAAATGGCTACACCTTC. Residues: CASGLNSVSGNGYTF.

The chain links TRBV6-5 to TRBJ1-2, with D perhaps matching TRBD1 (6 bases). The germline V and J ends were trimmed by 2 bases and 8 bases, with 21 bases remaining between them. This CDR3 region has 16 residues. CDR1 is MNHEY, CDR2 SVGAGI, per germline. CDR3 region: CASSYRGGRGRWGYTF. For the CDR3, the DNA is TGTGCCAGCAGTTACCGAGGGGGGAGGGGACGATGGGGCTACACCTTC.

The chain links TRBV5-6 to TRBJ2-3; tentative D call: TRBD2 (6 bases). The CDR3 spans 13 residues. The germline V gene encodes CDR1 SGHDT and CDR2 YYEEEE. Between the trimmed V and J ends, which lost 4 bases and 3 bases, there was a span of 9 bases. The CDR3 DNA is TGTGCCAGCAGCGGGCGGGATACAGATACGCAGTATTTT. This gives the protein CASSGRDTDTQYF.

The gene calls are TRBV4-3 and TRBJ1-2, with 8 bases aligning to TRBD1. Germline CDR1 and CDR2: LGHNA and YSLEER. The CDR3 contains 14 residues. J was trimmed by 8 bases and V by 0 bases; bases with no gene match: 5. CDR3 region: CASSQDRDRRGYTF. As DNA, the CDR3 is TGCGCCAGCAGCCAAGACCGGGACAGGCGGGGCTACACCTTC.

The rearrangement joins TRBV7-9 to TRBJ1-1, with no clear D. The CDR3 has 14 residues. The V and J ends lost 5 bases and 5 bases respectively, with 15 bases between them. Germline V gene data show CDR1 as SEHNR and CDR2 as FQNEAQ (reference sequence). For the CDR3, the DNA is TGTGCCAGCAGCCAAGAATTGAGCAGAACTGAAGCTTTCTTT. It encodes CASSQELSRTEAFF.

The chain joins TRBV25-1 to TRBJ2-2; 12 bases align to TRBD1. The CDR3 is made up of 14 amino acids. J lost 6 bases, V lost 7 bases, and 3 bases had no gene match. Germline V lookup: CDR1 MGHDK, CDR2 SYGVNS. The CDR3 region is CASTGTGGPGELFF. Written as DNA, the CDR3 is TGTGCCAGCACCGGGACAGGGGGCCCCGGGGAGCTGTTTTTT.

For the CDR3, the DNA is TGCGCCAGCAGCGGAAGGGGGGCAACTAATGAAAAACTGTTTTTT. Translated, it gives CASSGRGATNEKLFF. The chain links TRBV5-1 to TRBJ1-4; D is perhaps TRBD1 (6 bases). CDR1 and CDR2 (germline): SGHRS, YFSETQ. The CDR3 length is 15 residues. The germline V and J ends were trimmed by 4 bases and 0 bases, with 10 bases remaining between them.

The CDR3 loop reads CASSSSGTGTIEQYF. In DNA form, the CDR3 reads TGTGCCAGCAGCTCTTCCGGGACAGGGACGATCGAGCAGTACTTC. The chain joins TRBV11-3 to TRBJ2-7; 9 bases are shared with TRBD1. Looked up from germline, CDR1 is SGHNT and CDR2 is YENEEA. Trimming cost V 4 bases and J 6 bases; bases outside gene matches: 10. The CDR3 has 15 amino acids.

The chain combines TRBV10-1 with TRBJ2-7; possibly TRBD1 or TRBD2 for D (5 bases each). Trimming left V 3 bases short and J 3 bases short, with 12 bases between. The germline gives CDR1 WNHNN, CDR2 SYGVQD (reference sequence). This CDR3 has 14 amino acids. This chain's CDR3 is CASSDRGTSYEQYF. The DNA for the CDR3 is TGCGCCAGCAGTGATAGGGGAACTAGCTACGAGCAGTACTTC.

The sample holds one count of this clone. V and J are TRBV10-3 and TRBJ1-6; TRBD1 matches 8 bases. This CDR3 comprises 15 residues. The V and J ends lost 10 bases and 5 bases, in that order; junction bases with no gene match: 10. Germline loops: CDR1 ENHRY, CDR2 SYGVKD. CDR3 nucleotide sequence: TGTGCCACCCAGGGTGGACAGGGAAATAATTCACCCCTCCACTTT. As protein: CATQGGQGNNSPLHF.

This clone was counted between two and nine times. This chain uses TRBV6-1 with TRBJ1-3, with no clear D. V was shortened by 9 bases and J by 0 bases, with 9 bases between the two germline ends. The germline CDR1 and CDR2 sequences are MNHNS and SASEGT. This CDR3 contains 13 residues. CDR3 loop: CASELSSGNTIYF. Written as DNA, the CDR3 is TGTGCCAGTGAACTGAGCTCTGGAAACACCATATATTTT.

The chain combines TRBV2 with TRBJ2-1; 12 bases map to TRBD2. The CDR3 is 16 amino acids. Unmatched junction bases numbered 7, after V lost 6 bases and J lost 4 bases. CDR1 is SNHLY and CDR2 is FYNNEI in the germline V gene. CDR3: CASRLTTSGSYNEQFF. As DNA, the CDR3 is TGTGCCAGCAGGCTGACGACTAGCGGGAGTTACAATGAGCAGTTCTTC. Variable domain in full (rest from reference TRBV2 and TRBJ2-1): EPEVTQTPSHQVTQMGQEVILRCVPISNHLYFYWYRQILGQKVEFLVSFYNNEISEKSEIFDDQFSVERPDGSNFTLKIRSTKLEDSAMYFCASRLTTSGSYNEQFFGPGTRLTVL.

The chain recombines TRBV30 with TRBJ1-4; a possible D gene is TRBD1 (6 bases). Germline lookup yields CDR1 GTSNPN and CDR2 SVGIG (reference sequence). The CDR3 contains 16 residues. V dropped 5 bases and J dropped 5 bases, with 21 bases sitting between them. As DNA, the CDR3 is TGTGCCTGGGGCTATCCAGGGGCAGAGTTAAATGAAAAACTGTTTTTT. Protein sequence: CAWGYPGAELNEKLFF.

The V gene is TRBV30, the J gene TRBJ1-2; D not certain. Germline CDR1 is GTSNPN and CDR2 is SVGIG (reference sequence). Trimming left V 2 bases short and J 8 bases short, with 12 bases between. This CDR3 region has 12 residues. The CDR3 DNA reads TGTGCCTGGAGTTTCCAGTCCGGGGGCTACACCTTC. Translating gives CAWSFQSGGYTF.

The chain joins TRBV4-3 to TRBJ1-2; weak D call: TRBD1 (5 bases). V dropped 1 base and J dropped 5 bases, with 17 bases sitting between them. The germline V gene encodes CDR1 LGHNA and CDR2 YSLEER. CDR3 size: 16 residues. This CDR3 is CASSQGPGYRTYGYTF. The CDR3 region has the DNA TGCGCCAGCAGCCAAGGCCCTGGTTACAGGACATATGGCTACACCTTC.

This chain uses TRBV7-3 with TRBJ2-7; D is unclear. The CDR3 covers 13 residues. Germline CDR1 and CDR2: SGHTA and FQGTGA. Trimming removed 10 bases at V and 1 base at J, with 14 bases between. CDR3 in amino acids: CANTRNSSYEQYV. For the CDR3, the DNA is TGTGCCAACACCAGGAACAGTTCCTACGAGCAGTACGTC.

The V gene is TRBV7-9, the J gene TRBJ1-4; no clear D gene. V lost 1 base, J lost 7 bases, and 10 bases lay in between. The CDR3 runs 14 residues. Germline CDR1 is SEHNR and CDR2 is FQNEAQ (reference sequence). The CDR3 protein is CASSLGTVGEKLFF. CDR3 DNA sequence: TGTGCCAGCAGCTTAGGGACTGTGGGTGAAAAACTGTTTTTT.